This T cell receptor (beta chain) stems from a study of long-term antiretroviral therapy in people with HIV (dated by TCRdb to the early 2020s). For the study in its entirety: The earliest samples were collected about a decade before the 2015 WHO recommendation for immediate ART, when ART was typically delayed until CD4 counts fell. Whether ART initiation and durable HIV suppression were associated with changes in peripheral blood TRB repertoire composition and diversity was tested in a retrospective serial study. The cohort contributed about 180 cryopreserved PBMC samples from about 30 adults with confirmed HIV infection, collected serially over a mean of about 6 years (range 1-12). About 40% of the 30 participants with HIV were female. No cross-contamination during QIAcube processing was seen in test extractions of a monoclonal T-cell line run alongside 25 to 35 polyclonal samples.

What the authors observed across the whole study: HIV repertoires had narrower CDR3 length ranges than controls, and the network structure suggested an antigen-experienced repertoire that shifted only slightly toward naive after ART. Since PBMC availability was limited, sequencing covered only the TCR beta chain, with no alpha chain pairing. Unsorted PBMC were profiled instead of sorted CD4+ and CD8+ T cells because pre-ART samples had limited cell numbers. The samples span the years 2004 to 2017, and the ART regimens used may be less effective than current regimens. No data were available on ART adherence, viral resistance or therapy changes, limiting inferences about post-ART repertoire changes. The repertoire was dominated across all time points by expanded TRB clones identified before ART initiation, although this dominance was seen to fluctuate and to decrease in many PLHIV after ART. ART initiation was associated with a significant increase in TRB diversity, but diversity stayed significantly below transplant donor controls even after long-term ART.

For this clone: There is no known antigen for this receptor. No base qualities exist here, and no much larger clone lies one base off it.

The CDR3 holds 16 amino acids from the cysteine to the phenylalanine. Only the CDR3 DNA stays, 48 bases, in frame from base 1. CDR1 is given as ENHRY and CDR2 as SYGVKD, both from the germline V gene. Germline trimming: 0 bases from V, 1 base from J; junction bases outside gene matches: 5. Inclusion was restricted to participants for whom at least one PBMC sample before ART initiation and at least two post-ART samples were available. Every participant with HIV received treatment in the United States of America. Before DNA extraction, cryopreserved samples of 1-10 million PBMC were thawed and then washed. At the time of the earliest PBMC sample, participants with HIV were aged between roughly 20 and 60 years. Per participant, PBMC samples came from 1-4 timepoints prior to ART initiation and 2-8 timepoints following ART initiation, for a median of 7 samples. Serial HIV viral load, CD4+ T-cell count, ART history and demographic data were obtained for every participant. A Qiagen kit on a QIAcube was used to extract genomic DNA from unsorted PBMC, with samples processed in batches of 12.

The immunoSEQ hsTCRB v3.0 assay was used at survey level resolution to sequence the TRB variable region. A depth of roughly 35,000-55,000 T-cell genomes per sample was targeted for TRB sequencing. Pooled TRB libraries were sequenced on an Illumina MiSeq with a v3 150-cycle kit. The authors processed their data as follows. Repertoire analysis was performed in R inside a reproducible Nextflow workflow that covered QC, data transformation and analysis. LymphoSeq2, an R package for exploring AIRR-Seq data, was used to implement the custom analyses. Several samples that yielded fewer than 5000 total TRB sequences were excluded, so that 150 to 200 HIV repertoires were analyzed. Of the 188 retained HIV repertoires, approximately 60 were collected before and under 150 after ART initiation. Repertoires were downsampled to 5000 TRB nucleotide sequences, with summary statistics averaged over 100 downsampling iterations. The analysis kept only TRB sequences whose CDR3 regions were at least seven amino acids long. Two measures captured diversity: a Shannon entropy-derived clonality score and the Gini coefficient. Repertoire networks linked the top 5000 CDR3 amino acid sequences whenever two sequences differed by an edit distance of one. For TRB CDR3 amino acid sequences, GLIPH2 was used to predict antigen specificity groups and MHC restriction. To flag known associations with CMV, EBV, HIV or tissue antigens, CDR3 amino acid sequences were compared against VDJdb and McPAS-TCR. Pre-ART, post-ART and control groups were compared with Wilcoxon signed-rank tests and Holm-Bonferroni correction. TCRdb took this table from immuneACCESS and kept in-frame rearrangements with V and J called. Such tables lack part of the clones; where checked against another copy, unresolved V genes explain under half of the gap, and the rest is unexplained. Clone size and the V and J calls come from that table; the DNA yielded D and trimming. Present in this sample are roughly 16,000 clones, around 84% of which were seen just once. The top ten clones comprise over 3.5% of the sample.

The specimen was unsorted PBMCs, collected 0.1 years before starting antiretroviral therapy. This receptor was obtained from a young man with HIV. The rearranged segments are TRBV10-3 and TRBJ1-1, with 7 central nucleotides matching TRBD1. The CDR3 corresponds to CAISESGQRTNTEAFF. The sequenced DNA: TGTGCCATCAGTGAGTCGGGACAGAGAACGAACACTGAAGCTTTCTTT.